A selection of T cell receptor beta chains follows, all from one sample in a study of beta chain features in type 1 diabetes. This table comes from immunoSEQ multiplex PCR, and its TCRdb copy is limited to in-frame clones, with some not included. The repertoire holds 970,000 or so clones, with roughly 16% as singletons. The sample consisted of naive CD4+ T cells from blood. All receptors derive from a woman under 30 in good health. Each CDR3 is given with its conserved first and last residue. The D gene is left open where the match is weak. Clone sizes are given selectively: once, few, many, or a class where the clone is expanded.

TRBV5-1,11,TRBJ2-7,TRBD1,-,TGCGCCAGACAGGGGGCTAAGGGGCAGTACTTC,CARQGAKGQYF
TRBV28,17,TRBJ2-6,-,few,TGTGCCAGCAGTTCGAGCACAGGGATCTCTGGGGCCAACGTCCTGACTTTC,CASSSSTGISGANVLTF
TRBV28,14,TRBJ2-7,-,few,TGTGCCAGCAACTACCAGGGGTTCCCCTACGAGCAGTACTTC,CASNYQGFPYEQYF
TRBV21-1,13,TRBJ1-1,-,-,TGTGCCAGCAGCAACACACGGTGCTCTGAAGCTTTCTTT,CASSNTRCSEAFF
TRBV6-1,15,TRBJ2-7,TRBD1,few,TGTGCCAGCAGTGGCCGGGACAGGGACTTCTACGAGCAGTACTTC,CASSGRDRDFYEQYF
TRBV2,12,TRBJ2-6,-,few,TGTGCCAGCAGGAAGGGACTCGAGGTCCTGACTTTC,CASRKGLEVLTF
TRBV7-9,16,TRBJ2-1,TRBD2,few,TGTGCCAGCAGCTTAGGGACTAGCGGGAGAGGCTATGAGCAGTTCTTC,CASSLGTSGRGYEQFF
TRBV14,16,TRBJ2-1,TRBD2,-,TGTGCCAGCAGCCAGCTGGGACTAGCGGGCCAAAATGAGCAGTTCTTC,CASSQLGLAGQNEQFF
TRBV13,15,TRBJ2-5,-,many,TGTGCCAGCAGCACGTGGACAGAAGGTCAAGAGACCCAGTACTTC,CASSTWTEGQETQYF
TRBV2,14,TRBJ2-1,TRBD1,-,TGTGCCAGCAGAGCCAGGACAGGGGACAATGAGCAGTTCTTC,CASRARTGDNEQFF
TRBV4-2,15,TRBJ2-3,-,few,TGTGCCAGCAGCCGTGTACCGGGAGCCGCAGATACGCAGTATTTT,CASSRVPGAADTQYF
TRBV10-3,18,TRBJ1-3,-,few,TGTGCCATCAGCGCCCTAGAACAGGTTCTCCTCTCTGGAAACACCATATATTTT,CAISALEQVLLSGNTIYF
TRBV20-1,11,TRBJ2-7,-,-,TGCAGTGCTAGGCCCGGGGACGAGCAGTACTTC,CSARPGDEQYF
TRBV15,16,TRBJ2-2,TRBD1,-,TGTGCCACCAGCAGAGATCGGGACAGGCGTACCGGGGAGCTGTTTTTT,CATSRDRDRRTGELFF
TRBV6-5,14,TRBJ2-7,-,-,TGTGCCAGCAGTTCCATAGGGGTGGGCTACGAGCAGTACTTC,CASSSIGVGYEQYF
TRBV5-1,16,TRBJ2-6,-,few,TGCGCCAGCAGCTTGCTTAGGGCAGCAGGGGCCAACGTCCTGACTTTC,CASSLLRAAGANVLTF
TRBV4-3,15,TRBJ2-2,-,once,TGCGCCAGCAGCCAAGAAGCAGGTACAACCGGGGAGCTGTTTTTT,CASSQEAGTTGELFF
TRBV5-1,15,TRBJ2-1,-,few,TGCGCCAGCAGCTTGGCCCGGGGGGCCCTCAATGAGCAGTTCTTC,CASSLARGALNEQFF
TRBV12-5,17,TRBJ2-2,TRBD1,-,TGTGCTAGTGGTTTGACGTCGGGACAGAGGAACACCGGGGAGCTGTTTTTT,CASGLTSGQRNTGELFF
TRBV4-3,15,TRBJ1-2,-,-,TGCGCCAGCAGCCAGGGTGTGGGGTTCGACTATGGCTACACCTTC,CASSQGVGFDYGYTF
TRBV2,15,TRBJ1-5,-,few,TGTGCCAGCAGTGTTGTGAGAGATAGCAATCAGCCCCAGCATTTT,CASSVVRDSNQPQHF
TRBV5-6,15,TRBJ2-3,-,-,TGTGCCAGCAGCTTGTACGGGAGAAGCACAGATACGCAGTATTTT,CASSLYGRSTDTQYF
TRBV7-9,13,TRBJ2-1,-,few,TGTGCCAGCAGCTTAGGGGGATGGGATGAGCAGTTCTTC,CASSLGGWDEQFF
TRBV4-1,16,TRBJ1-5,TRBD1,-,TGCGCCAGCAGCCAAGGGTACAGGGGATCCAATCAGCCCCAGCATTTT,CASSQGYRGSNQPQHF
TRBV6-5,16,TRBJ2-6,-,-,TGTGCCAGCAGTTACTCTCGGGGCGGTGGGGCCAACGTCCTGACTTTC,CASSYSRGGGANVLTF
TRBV28,18,TRBJ2-7,TRBD2,few,TGTGCCAGCAGTTCTAGCGGGAGGGCCTTCATTCGATCGGACGAGCAGTACTTC,CASSSSGRAFIRSDEQYF
TRBV10-3,14,TRBJ2-2,-,-,TGTGCCATATCTATGAGCAGAACAACCGGGGAGCTGTTTTTT,CAISMSRTTGELFF
TRBV7-2,13,TRBJ2-7,-,few,TGTGCCAGCAGCCCGGGACAAGACTACGAGCAGTACTTC,CASSPGQDYEQYF
TRBV18,15,TRBJ2-4,-,-,TGTGCCAGCTCACCACCAGGGCTAGCCAAAAACATTCAGTACTTC,CASSPPGLAKNIQYF
TRBV28,12,TRBJ1-2,-,-,TGTGCCAGCAGTTCCCCAACGCATGAGTACACCTTC,CASSSPTHEYTF
TRBV5-1,15,TRBJ2-3,-,-,TGCGCCAGCAGCTTGGACGGGGGAAGCACAGATACGCAGTATTTT,CASSLDGGSTDTQYF
TRBV7-2,14,TRBJ2-2,-,few,TGTGCCAGCAGCTCGGGACTGTACACCGGGGAGCTGTTTTTT,CASSSGLYTGELFF
TRBV18,15,TRBJ2-2,TRBD2,-,TGTGCCAGCTCGCGGACTAGCGGGAGCGGCGGGGAGCTGTTTTTT,CASSRTSGSGGELFF
TRBV6-1,15,TRBJ2-5,-,-,TGTGCCAGCAGTCAAGCCCCAGGGTCTGGTCGAGTGGAGTACTTC,CASSQAPGSGRVEYF
TRBV18,13,TRBJ2-3,-,-,TGTGCCAGCGTAGACAGGAGCACAGATACGCAGTATTTT,CASVDRSTDTQYF
TRBV2,15,TRBJ1-5,-,few,TGTGCCAGCAGTGTCGGGCAGGCTGTCAATCAGCCCCAGCATTTT,CASSVGQAVNQPQHF
TRBV11-2,17,TRBJ2-1,-,-,TGTGCCAGCAGCTTAAACATTGGGGGGAGTCTCTACAATGAGCAGTTCTTC,CASSLNIGGSLYNEQFF
TRBV7-2,14,TRBJ2-4,TRBD1,-,TGTGCCAGCAGCGCGGACAGGGCCAAAAACATTCAGTACTTC,CASSADRAKNIQYF
TRBV6-1,15,TRBJ2-6,-,-,TGTGCCAGCAGGCGTCAACTCTCTGGGGCCAACGTCCTGACTTTC,CASRRQLSGANVLTF
TRBV11-2,14,TRBJ2-1,-,once,TGTGCCAGCAGCCCCTATCGGAGCTACAATGAGCAGTTCTTC,CASSPYRSYNEQFF
TRBV6-5,13,TRBJ2-3,-,-,TGTGCCAGCAGTCAACAGGCGAAGGCCCCGCAGTATTTT,CASSQQAKAPQYF
TRBV14,13,TRBJ1-5,-,-,TGTGCCAGCAGCCAGGAGGTGGGTCAGCCCCAGCATTTT,CASSQEVGQPQHF
TRBV28,18,TRBJ2-1,TRBD2,few,TGTGCCAGCAGTTTGGGCTTTCCTAGCCGGGAGGGATGGAATGAGCAGTTCTTC,CASSLGFPSREGWNEQFF
TRBV28,15,TRBJ1-5,-,few,TGTGCCAGCAGTTTACGGGGGCGAGGTGATCAGCCCCAGCATTTT,CASSLRGRGDQPQHF
TRBV19,13,TRBJ2-5,-,-,TGTGCCAGTAGTACCGGGACTCAAGAGACCCAGTACTTC,CASSTGTQETQYF
TRBV5-6,18,TRBJ2-5,TRBD1,-,TGTGCCAGCAGCTTGGCCCGGGTTCGAACAGGGGTTCGAGAGACCCAGTACTTC,CASSLARVRTGVRETQYF
TRBV27,15,TRBJ2-3,-,-,TGTGCCAGCAGTTTTGTGGCAGGGAGCACAGATACGCAGTATTTT,CASSFVAGSTDTQYF
TRBV28,15,TRBJ1-2,TRBD1,-,TGTGCCAGCACCTTACGACAGGGGGTGGGGTATGGCTACACCTTC,CASTLRQGVGYGYTF
TRBV18,13,TRBJ2-1,-,few,TGTGCCAGCTCACCACACCCGGACCATGAGCAGTTCTTC,CASSPHPDHEQFF
TRBV27,16,TRBJ1-4,-,-,TGTGCCAGCAGTCCCCGGTGGGGCTTGGGAAATGAAAAACTGTTTTTT,CASSPRWGLGNEKLFF